This TCR beta chain was identified in a study of blood T cell repertoires in COVID-19. Study context: COVID-19 samples from acute and convalescent phases originated in the United States, Italy and Spain. Sources were T cells, B-cell-depleted T cells, or PBMCs; the material itself was cDNA or gDNA.

Authors' processing steps: Amplification with reference gene primers provided the estimates of nucleated cell counts. Using immunoSEQ multiplex PCR, the repertoire was profiled, and TCRdb retains in-frame clones only, with some absent. From that table come the V and J calls and clone size; the DNA was used to work out D and trimming. The sample holds roughly 35,000 clones, approximately 72% seen once. V was cut by 4 bases and J by 8 bases, with 15 bases left in between. The V gene's germline CDR1 is LGHDT and CDR2 YNNKEL (reference sequence). The CDR3 runs to 15 residues. Sequences were obtained from peripheral blood. V and J are TRBV3-1 (or the pseudogene TRBV3-2) and TRBJ1-6, with a weak D call TRBD1 (5 bases). This clonotype was sampled from a man aged 80 or over with acute or convalescent COVID-19. CDR3 region: CASSRTFRGYSPLHF. The DNA for the CDR3 is TGTGCCAGCAGCCGAACCTTCCGGGGGTATTCACCCCTCCACTTT.